This record concerns one T cell receptor beta chain sequence. Its antigen is as yet unknown. This entry is derived from a study of cytomegalovirus exposure and HLA in healthy donors. Points from the study as a whole: When a later analysis compared HLA-associated TCR beta chains with equally common others, the HLA-associated chains turned out to be more clonally expanded and to have lower generation probabilities. It was about 150 TCR beta chains that were listed as cytomegalovirus-associated. HLA alleles showed associations with 16,951 TCR beta sequences in a later analysis, at a 0.05 false discovery rate.

The CDR3 contains 13 residues. Germline V lookup: CDR1 MDHEN, CDR2 SYDVKM. V dropped 10 bases and J dropped 4; count of bases not matched to a gene: 6. PCR primers comprised 60 Vbeta and 13 Jbeta primers. Assay used: immunoSEQ multiplex PCR; TCRdb lists only in-frame clones, some missing. The data contain about 190,000 clones, roughly four fifths of them singletons. The J gene is TRBJ2-5, the V gene TRBV28, with 10 bases lining up with TRBD2. The sample comprised PBMCs. The origin of this receptor is a woman aged 18-29 years in good health and CMV-seropositive. The DNA of the CDR3 is TGTGCCACCAATAGACTAGCGGGAGAGACCCAGTACTTC. Its protein product is CATNRLAGETQYF.